Sequencing of this TCR beta chain was carried out in a study of blood T cell repertoires in COVID-19. Across the study: Acute and convalescent COVID-19 samples came from the United States, Italy and Spain. PBMCs, B-cell-depleted T cells, or T cells were the source of the cDNA or gDNA that made up the material.

The method was immunoSEQ multiplex PCR; TCRdb's version includes in-frame clones alone and lacks a portion of them. The sample lists about 350,000 clones; more than 75% were seen once. The V gene end was trimmed by 0 bases and the J gene end by 1 base; junction bases not matched to a gene: 6. Germline loops: CDR1 SGHRS, CDR2 YFSETQ. The CDR3 has 17 amino acids. The V and J genes are TRBV5-1 and TRBJ2-5; 10 bases are a match to TRBD2. The TCR originated in a woman in her forties or fifties with COVID-19, enrolled during active disease. The sequenced material came from peripheral blood. CDR3 residues: CASSLASSGRAQETQYF. The CDR3 bases are TGCGCCAGCAGCTTGGCTTCCAGCGGGAGGGCCCAAGAGACCCAGTACTTC.